This T cell receptor beta chain was captured by sequencing in a study of cytomegalovirus exposure and HLA in healthy donors (dated 2017 in TCRdb). Study-level background: According to an earlier analysis of 550 to 700 of the donors, 150 million to 200 million T cells yielded 117 million unique TCR beta sequences and 276 Gb of sequence data. Approximately 310 gigabases of sequencing data and 70 million to 85 million unique TCR sequences were included in an early release covering several hundred HLA-typed donors. Of the 350 to 400 genotyped donors, over 65% fell in the genetic ancestry cluster associated with self-reported Caucasian donors. The study was designed to test whether signatures of past pathogen exposure could be identified by cataloging public T cell receptors. The study used immunosequencing to profile the T cell repertoires of 670 or so subjects and linked those repertoires to cytomegalovirus serostatus. Besides the first cohort of more than 650 subjects, a separate validation cohort made up of over 100 different subjects was used. High-throughput TCR immunosequencing, statistical association of individual TCRs with disease status, and machine learning were combined to predict cytomegalovirus infection status. To study patterns of TCR occurrence, a later analysis re-analyzed previously published TCR beta repertoires from just over 650 donors and added high-resolution HLA genotyping. In the later analysis, no new phenotypic data were used to find candidate immune exposures; instead, reliance was placed on TCR beta sequences and their occurrence across donors. To decide whether each TCR beta V gene segment behaved as functional or pseudogenic, an earlier analysis of approximately 590 of the donors relied on high-throughput TCR beta sequencing. Donor age, sex, ethnicity and CMV serostatus were compiled together with the repertoire data. A later genetic analysis used genome-wide SNP genotypes for about three fifths of the 666 donors, treating that subset as a discovery cohort. Every repertoire in the discovery cohort had been generated on one and the same sequencing platform. Both class I and class II loci were covered by HLA typing, at four-digit resolution. Typing coverage varied by locus: about 629-630 donors for A, B, C, DRB1 and DQB1; approximately 500 for DQA1; 606 for DPA1; some 470 for DPB1. A handful of DR-DQ haplotypes were treated as single units for association and clustering because of strong linkage in the cohort. On average, approximately 250,000 unique TCR beta nucleotide sequences were sequenced per donor among a few hundred genotyped donors of the cohort, with roughly a sixth of those sequences being non-productive.

Points the paper makes about the study in general: Several of the top co-occurrence clusters appeared to be linked to parvovirus B19, influenza, CMV and Epstein-Barr virus, according to a later analysis. Roughly uniform sequencing depth across donors was assumed in presence/absence analyses, although this assumption may not hold. Compared with equally common non-associated chains, HLA-associated TCR beta chains in a later analysis were more clonally expanded and had lower generation probabilities. A further reported finding was that TCR beta sequences accurately predicted the HLA-A and HLA-B alleles for most subjects in the first cohort. Cytomegalovirus status was reported to be diagnosed by the classifier with high specificity and sensitivity in both the original and validation cohorts. For the cohort, immune exposure information was limited to CMV serostatus. Broadly in line with IMGT annotations, most TCR beta V segments showed up in productive rearrangements about 87% or about 30% of the time in an earlier analysis of a few hundred of the donors. Compared with the roughly 710-donor mean, donors in an Asian-associated ancestry cluster had fewer N-insertions in productive TCRs, according to a later genetic analysis. A group of highly shared sequence variants was considered likely to be a technical artifact of the sequencing pipeline. Assigning TCR associations to individual alleles was difficult when HLA alleles, especially DR and DQ, strongly co-occurred. According to a later analysis, TCR association rates differed among HLA loci, with DRB1 alleles showing the most associated TCRs and HLA-C alleles showing the fewest. While some public TCRs were present in many individuals, most TCR sequences turned up only very rarely across donors. A later analysis associated 15,000 to 20,000 TCR beta sequences with specific HLA alleles at a false discovery rate of 0.05. Approximately 18 rarely observed V segments, including chromosome 9 orphons, were excluded from the earlier analysis of 550 to 700 of the donors because counts were too low. It was suggested by the authors that the approach could potentially be generalized to other disease states and immunological phenotypes. Correlated functional status among segregating V segments might reflect linkage disequilibrium, but an unknown experimental factor could not be ruled out. V-gene and J-gene trimming of TCR beta chains was associated with a missense DCLRE1C variant in a later genetic analysis, and the association was replicated in an independent cohort. The study listed 164 TCR beta chains as associated with cytomegalovirus. Because HLA typing was unavailable for some donors at each locus, only the typed subset was used in association tests. In vitro tests confirmed that a few of the cytomegalovirus-associated TCR beta chains recognize cytomegalovirus antigens. The cohort was sequenced for TCR beta chains only, and without alpha or paired-chain data the features that could be detected were limited. Because the 87-base-pair reads could not distinguish some IMGT-functional V segments, including TRBV6-2 and TRBV6-3, those segments were excluded. According to a later analysis, most CMV-associated TCR beta chains appeared to be HLA-restricted, and the HLA associations seemed to be driven largely by CMV exposure.

With regard to this clone: The specificity of this receptor is unknown. Base qualities were left out, and no much larger clone turns up one base away.

The cohort was made up of hundreds of healthy bone marrow donors. At the time of sampling, every cohort member was nominally healthy, though immune exposures that went unrecorded were likely present. The donor was CMV seropositive and was included in the group of 300 or so seropositive cohort members. Every donor gave a peripheral blood sample, and the peripheral blood mononuclear cells from that sample were used for TCR beta sequencing. The Qiagen DNeasy Blood Extraction Kit was used to extract genomic DNA from the blood cell samples. Receptors were amplified or captured by the immunoSEQ multiplex PCR assay. A mixture of 60 forward primers for TCR Vbeta segments and 13 reverse primers for TCR Jbeta segments was used in the multiplex PCR. The CDR3 region of rearranged TCR beta genes was amplified from genomic DNA by a multiplex PCR assay. Amplified TCR beta libraries were sequenced as 87-base-pair reads on the Illumina HiSeq System. The published analysis was carried out like this. Across the roughly 600 repertoires, a later analysis counted 78 million or so unique TCR beta chains, roughly 11 million of which were shared by at least two donors. Raw reads were error-corrected and collapsed into unique sequences by a nearest-neighbor algorithm in which closely related sequences were merged to remove PCR and sequencing errors. V, D and J gene segments were assigned by aligning CDR3 sequences to IMGT reference sequences. For a sequence to be retained, a match of at least six nucleotides was required to both a V gene segment and a J gene segment. A rearrangement was called productive if the CDR3 had no stop codons and remained in frame with V and J, and every other rearrangement was called non-productive. CDR3 was defined according to IMGT convention as the region running from the second conserved V-encoded cysteine to the conserved J-encoded phenylalanine. The earlier analysis of 450 to 750 of the donors excluded any sequence lacking an unambiguous match to a single V gene segment. In an earlier analysis of 587 of the donors, a V segment was called functional when productive rearrangements were above 56.7%, and segregating when the standard deviation between donors exceeded 5%. A statistical classification framework was built to diagnose cytomegalovirus status from the catalog of TCR beta chain sequences. V and J gene assignment, in a later analysis, came from comparing TCR nucleotide sequences with IMGT/GENE-DB human TR gene sequences. The TCRdist pipeline was used in a later analysis to assign CDR3 sequences and most-parsimonious VDJ recombination scenarios. A later analysis defined each TCR beta chain by its CDR3 amino acid sequence plus V-gene family, and excluded reads lacking a unique V-gene family. In a later analysis, around 650 highly shared, low-generation-probability nucleotide sequences were removed to address suspected cross-contamination and a sequencing artifact. In a later analysis, a clonal expansion index was calculated for each public chain from normalized within-repertoire ranks of inferred template counts. A later analysis computed generation probabilities with a VDJ recombination model fitted to out-of-frame rearrangements, and checked the results against IGoR. A later analysis scored TCR-TCR, TCR-HLA and TCR-CMV co-occurrence with hypergeometric tests, applying a repertoire-size bias correction to TCR pairs. To estimate false discovery rates, a later analysis permuted the HLA or CMV assignments 20 times. A later analysis grouped co-occurring TCRs with DBSCAN, adding TCRdist sequence similarity when clustering within HLA-allele-positive subsets. Repertoires with fewer than 30,000 or more than 120,000 public chains were left out of co-occurrence clustering, as were several repertoires with anomalous nucleotide sharing. The table comes from immuneACCESS by way of TCRdb, which keeps in-frame sequences with V and J called. Part of the clones is missing from these tables; in studies checked, under half for an unresolved V gene and the rest for unknown reasons. From that table come the V and J calls and clone size; the DNA was used to work out D and trimming. Within this sample are about 140,000 clones, with approximately 71% of them counted one time only. The top ten hold 8.5% to 12% of the sample.

As encoded in the germline V gene, CDR1 is MNHNS while CDR2 is SASEGT. V and J lose 8 bases and 3 bases, and a span of 20 bases separates them. Taken from cysteine to phenylalanine, the CDR3 has 15 residues. Kept here is only the CDR3 DNA, which spans 45 bases and is read in frame from base 1. Material for sequencing was PBMCs. This receptor chain uses TRBV6-1 and TRBJ2-7; no D segment can be confidently identified. The TCR comes from a man aged 25-40 years in good health and CMV-seropositive. The sequenced DNA: TGTGCCAGCTCCGAAATTCCAGCTGAGGTCTACGAGCAGTACTTC. Its amino acids are CASSEIPAEVYEQYF.